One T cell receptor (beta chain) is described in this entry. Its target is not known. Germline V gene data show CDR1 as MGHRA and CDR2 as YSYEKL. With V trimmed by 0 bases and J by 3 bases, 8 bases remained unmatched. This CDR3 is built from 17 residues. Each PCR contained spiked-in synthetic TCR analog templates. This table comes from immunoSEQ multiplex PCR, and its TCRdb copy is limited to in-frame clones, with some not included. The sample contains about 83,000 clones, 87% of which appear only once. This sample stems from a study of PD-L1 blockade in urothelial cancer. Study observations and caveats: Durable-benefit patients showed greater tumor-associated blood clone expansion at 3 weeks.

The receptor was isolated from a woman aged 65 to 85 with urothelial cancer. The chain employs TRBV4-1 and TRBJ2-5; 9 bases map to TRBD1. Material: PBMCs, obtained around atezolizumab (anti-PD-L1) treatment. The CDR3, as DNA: TGCGCCAGCAGCCAAGATATAGGGACAGGGTGGAAAGAGACCCAGTACTTC. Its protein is CASSQDIGTGWKETQYF.